Below are 27 T cell receptor beta chains sequenced from a single sample in a study of CD8+ T cells in alopecia areata. Isolated RNA was reverse transcribed into cDNA used as the sequencing template. Data came from immunoSEQ multiplex PCR; TCRdb stores just in-frame clones and leaves some out. The sample shows about 120,000 clones, roughly 69% of them seen only once. Specimen: CD4+ T cells sorted from blood. Every receptor here comes from a human donor in good health.

The table lists this clone with a few counts. This chain connects TRBV7-8 to TRBJ1-4, with D maybe TRBD1 (6 bases). The germline V and J ends were trimmed by 5 bases and 0 bases, with 10 bases remaining between them. CDR3 length equals 15 residues. CDR1 and CDR2 (germline): SGHVS, FQNEAQ. Here the CDR3 DNA reads TGTGCCAGCAGCCCAGGGGAGGCAACTAATGAAAAACTGTTTTTT. Translating gives CASSPGEATNEKLFF. Full variable domain (outside the CDR3, taken from reference TRBV7-8 and TRBJ1-4): GAGVSQSPRYKVAKRGQDVALRCDPISGHVSLFWYQQALGQGPEFLTYFQNEAQLDKSGLPSDRFFAERPEGSVSTLKIQRTQQEDSAVYLCASSPGEATNEKLFFGSGTQLSVL.

The chain has TRBV25-1 and TRBJ2-3; 8 bases are a match to TRBD2. The V gene end was trimmed by 0 bases and the J gene end by 2 bases; junction bases not matched to a gene: 4. Germline V gene lookup returns CDR1 MGHDK and CDR2 SYGVNS. CDR3 length equals 16 residues. CDR3 bases: TGTGCCAGCAGTGAATACGGGAGGGGGGACACAGATACGCAGTATTTT. Translation gives CASSEYGRGDTDTQYF.

This clone was observed a few times. This chain uses TRBV6-6 with TRBJ2-7, with D perhaps assigned TRBD1 or TRBD2 (5 bases each). CDR1 and CDR2 from the germline V gene are MNHNY and SVGAGI (reference sequence). The V and J ends lost 9 bases and 3 bases respectively, with 21 bases between them. The CDR3 loop spans 15 amino acids. CDR3 sequence reads: CASNWWGRGNYEQYF. CDR3 coding DNA: TGTGCCAGTAACTGGTGGGGGAGAGGGAACTACGAGCAGTACTTC.

The chain couples TRBV29-1 to TRBJ2-1; 10 bases are shared with TRBD2. V shed 6 bases and J 12 bases; nucleotides not matched to a gene: 11. Germline CDR1 and CDR2: SQVTM and ANQGSEA. The CDR3 length is 13 residues. CDR3 in amino acids: CSVDQLAGSGQFF. CDR3 coding DNA: TGCAGCGTCGACCAACTAGCGGGGTCGGGGCAGTTCTTC.

The chain uses TRBV29-1 and TRBJ1-1; D may be TRBD1 (5 bases). This CDR3 region has 13 residues. Germline lookup yields CDR1 SQVTM and CDR2 ANQGSEA. Trimming stripped 8 bases from V and 6 bases from J, with 19 bases between. CDR3 residues: CSCWGGSAPEAFF. The CDR3 DNA follows: TGCAGCTGTTGGGGGGGAAGCGCCCCTGAAGCTTTCTTT.

V and J are TRBV10-3 and TRBJ1-1; D call uncertain. The CDR3 covers 13 residues. V lost 3 bases and J lost 0, with 5 bases in between. CDR1 ENHRY and CDR2 SYGVKD come from the germline V gene. The CDR3 DNA sequence: TGTGCCATCAGTGACAGTCTGAACACTGAAGCTTTCTTT. Its protein is CAISDSLNTEAFF.

Only a few counts were recorded for this clone. The chain employs TRBV2 and TRBJ1-6; no definite D call. V was trimmed by 3 bases and J by 9 bases, leaving 9 bases between them. Per the germline V gene, CDR1 is SNHLY and CDR2 is FYNNEI. CDR3 length: 13 residues. The CDR3 sequence is CASSEDGVSPLHF. In DNA, the CDR3 is TGTGCCAGCAGTGAGGACGGAGTTTCACCCCTCCACTTT.

This clone was picked up one time. The V call is TRBV29-1, the J call TRBJ2-3; tentatively, D is TRBD1 (7 bases). Germline V gene sequence: CDR1 SQVTM, CDR2 ANQGSEA. This CDR3 comprises 13 residues. V shed 2 bases and J shed 5 bases, with 11 bases lying between them. CDR3 region: CSVEQGGRDTQYF. The CDR3 DNA sequence: TGCAGCGTTGAACAGGGGGGTAGAGATACGCAGTATTTT.

The chain couples TRBV6-6 to TRBJ1-1, with TRBD1 as a possible D gene (6 bases). In germline, CDR1 is MNHNY, CDR2 SVGAGI (reference sequence). The CDR3 contains 15 residues. With 2 bases removed from V and 4 bases from J, the gap between germline ends came to 14 bases. CDR3 amino acids: CASSYDGGTGTEAFF. CDR3 nucleotide sequence: TGTGCCAGCAGTTACGACGGGGGCACCGGCACTGAAGCTTTCTTT.

This clone has a handful of counts. This sequence joins TRBV30 and TRBJ2-1, with 9 positions matching TRBD1. This CDR3 spans 14 amino acids. V was clipped by 2 bases and J by 4 bases; unmatched bases: 3. Germline CDR1 reads GTSNPN; CDR2 reads SVGIG (reference sequence). The DNA of the CDR3 is TGTGCCTGGAGTATGGGACAGGGTTACAATGAGCAGTTCTTC. This gives the protein CAWSMGQGYNEQFF.

The V and J genes are TRBV5-1 and TRBJ2-7, with D hard to call. CDR1 and CDR2 (germline): SGHRS, YFSETQ. This CDR3 region has 14 residues. V gave up 0 bases and J gave up 2 bases, with 9 bases separating them. The DNA for the CDR3 is TGCGCCAGCAGCTTGGTAGTGAGCCCCTACGAGCAGTACTTC. It is translated as CASSLVVSPYEQYF.

This chain uses TRBV7-9 with TRBJ2-2; D call uncertain. This CDR3 comprises 13 residues. Trimming took off 2 bases at V and 6 bases at J, with 7 bases between the two ends. The germline V gene encodes CDR1 SEHNR and CDR2 FQNEAQ (reference sequence). The CDR3 spells CASSLNEAGELFF. The CDR3, as DNA: TGTGCCAGCAGCTTAAATGAGGCCGGGGAGCTGTTTTTT. The full variable domain, with the rest looked up from reference TRBV7-9 and TRBJ2-2, is DTGVSQNPRHKITKRGQNVTFRCDPISEHNRLYWYRQTLGQGPEFLTYFQNEAQLEKSRLLSDRFSAERPKGSFSTLEIQRTEQGDSAMYLCASSLNEAGELFFGEGSRLTVL.

The rearrangement links TRBV5-4 to TRBJ1-2; no firm D call. The ends were cut back, 4 bases at V and 0 bases at J, with 4 bases in the middle. The CDR3 sequence is 12 residues long. In germline, CDR1 is SGHNT, CDR2 YYREEE (reference sequence). CDR3 nucleotide sequence: TGTGCCAGCAGCACAGCTAACTATGGCTACACCTTC. Encoded protein: CASSTANYGYTF.

This clone was counted only a few times. V and J are TRBV27 and TRBJ2-1, with 7 bases lining up with TRBD1. This CDR3 spans 15 amino acids. Germline V gene lookup returns CDR1 MNHEY and CDR2 SMNVEV (reference sequence). The J segment lost 1 base and the V segment lost 5 bases, leaving 5 bases of the junction unmatched. The CDR3 here is CASSHRQGSYNEQFF. The CDR3 bases are TGTGCCAGCAGTCATCGACAGGGATCCTACAATGAGCAGTTCTTC.

The chain combines TRBV29-1 with TRBJ2-5, with 9 bases matching TRBD2. With V trimmed by 7 bases and J by 4 bases, 7 bases remained unmatched. The germline V gene has CDR1 SQVTM and CDR2 ANQGSEA. This CDR3 is built from 13 residues. Here the CDR3 reads CSGELAGTETQYF. CDR3 nucleotide sequence: TGCAGCGGTGAGCTAGCGGGGACAGAGACCCAGTACTTC.

The chain joins TRBV30 to TRBJ2-2; D not certain. The germline V gene has CDR1 GTSNPN and CDR2 SVGIG (reference sequence). The CDR3 length is 11 residues. Trimming took 2 bases from V and 13 from J, leaving 11 bases between them. CDR3 loop: CAWSNRGGLFF. The CDR3 nucleotides are TGTGCCTGGAGTAATCGTGGTGGGCTGTTTTTT.

This clone was seen a few times. The gene calls are TRBV7-2 and TRBJ2-5; D possibly uses TRBD1 or TRBD2 (6 bases each). V lost 4 bases and J 6 bases, leaving 21 bases between the germline ends. The germline gives CDR1 SGHTA, CDR2 FQGNSA. This CDR3 is 16 amino acids long. The CDR3 protein is CASSSGTGAPRQTQYF. The CDR3 DNA reads TGTGCCAGCAGCTCTGGGACGGGGGCTCCCAGGCAGACCCAGTACTTC.

This rearrangement joins TRBV7-9 to TRBJ2-7; TRBD1 or TRBD2 may be the D gene (7 bases each). Germline V CDR1 and CDR2: SEHNR, FQNEAQ (reference sequence). The V and J ends lost 5 bases and 5 bases respectively, with 19 bases between them. CDR3 length: 15 residues. CDR3 sequence (DNA): TGTGCCAGCAGCCCCGGGGGGACAGCTTTGAACGAGCAGTACTTC. It yields the protein CASSPGGTALNEQYF. The full variable domain, its missing parts supplied by reference TRBV7-9 and TRBJ2-7, is DTGVSQNPRHKITKRGQNVTFRCDPISEHNRLYWYRQTLGQGPEFLTYFQNEAQLEKSRLLSDRFSAERPKGSFSTLEIQRTEQGDSAMYLCASSPGGTALNEQYFGPGTRLTVT.

This clone showed up just once. V and J are TRBV29-1 and TRBJ1-2; D is uncertain. V was cut by 8 bases and J by 8 bases, with 18 bases left in between. This CDR3 region has 12 residues. CDR1 and CDR2 (germline): SQVTM, ANQGSEA. CDR3 nucleotides: TGCAGCCATCCCGGCGGGGTTAAAGGCTACACCTTC. Protein sequence: CSHPGGVKGYTF. Looking up the rest from reference TRBV29-1 and TRBJ1-2 gives the full variable domain: SAVISQKPSRDICQRGTSLTIQCQVDSQVTMMFWYRQQPGQSLTLIATANQGSEATYESGFVIDKFPISRPNLTFSTLTVSNMSPEDSSIYLCSHPGGVKGYTFGSGTRLTVV.

V usage is TRBV7-9 and J usage is TRBJ1-4; TRBD1 matches at 10 bases. The CDR3 covers 14 residues. Germline CDR1 reads SEHNR; CDR2 reads FQNEAQ (reference sequence). V trimming: 4 bases; J trimming: 8 bases; junction bases outside the gene matches: 4. This CDR3 is CASSSTGGREKLFF. The CDR3 nucleotides read TGTGCCAGCAGCTCGACAGGGGGCCGGGAAAAACTGTTTTTT.

This clone was counted a few times. The chain combines TRBV5-6 with TRBJ1-2; D is unresolved. Trimming left V 4 bases short and J 6 bases short, with 16 bases between. The CDR3 consists of 14 residues. The germline gives CDR1 SGHDT, CDR2 YYEEEE. CDR3 in DNA: TGTGCCAGCAGCCCGACGAGGAAGGGCCATGGCTACACCTTC. This sequence encodes CASSPTRKGHGYTF.

This clone was seen a few times. V is TRBV5-6 and J is TRBJ1-2; a weak D match, TRBD1 (6 bases). The germline gives CDR1 SGHDT, CDR2 YYEEEE. Trimming pared 4 bases from V and 2 bases from J, leaving 12 bases between. The CDR3 has 14 amino acids. CDR3 sequence reads: CASSRTDTNYGYTF. The CDR3 nucleotides read TGTGCCAGCAGCCGGACAGACACGAACTATGGCTACACCTTC.

The chain couples TRBV5-6 to TRBJ2-1, with D hard to call. The V and J ends lost 4 bases and 15 bases respectively, with 23 bases between them. Germline lookup yields CDR1 SGHDT and CDR2 YYEEEE. CDR3 length equals 14 residues. This CDR3 is CASSTLRRQAIRFF. The CDR3 DNA reads TGTGCCAGCAGCACGCTACGTCGCCAGGCGATTAGGTTCTTC.

About this clone itself: The identical CDR3 is also encoded by other nucleotide sequences in the sample. The chain recombines TRBV2 with TRBJ1-2, with D possibly matching TRBD1 (6 bases). From germline, CDR1 is SNHLY and CDR2 FYNNEI. CDR3 size: 14 residues. V was cut by 1 base and J by 8 bases, with 14 bases left in between. Here the CDR3 reads CASSEDRGAGGYTF. The CDR3 nucleotides read TGTGCCAGCAGTGAAGATCGGGGGGCGGGGGGCTACACCTTC.

There are a few counts of this clone. The chain carries TRBV2 and TRBJ2-5, with D possibly being TRBD1 or TRBD2 (5 bases each). This CDR3 has 19 residues. Trimming pared 9 bases from V and 2 bases from J, leaving 31 bases between. The V gene's germline CDR1 is SNHLY and CDR2 FYNNEI. CDR3 nucleotide sequence: TGTGCCAGACGGAATGACAGTTACACGGGGAGAACGTATCAAGAGACCCAGTACTTC. Residues: CARRNDSYTGRTYQETQYF.

The chain has TRBV30 and TRBJ2-3; 7 bases align to TRBD2. The trim removed 5 bases at V and 3 bases at J, leaving 11 bases unmatched. Germline V lookup: CDR1 GTSNPN, CDR2 SVGIG (reference sequence). This CDR3 is 15 amino acids long. DNA for the CDR3: TGTGCCTGGCGGGTCGGCGGGGGAGGTACAGATACGCAGTATTTT. It translates to CAWRVGGGGTDTQYF.

The chain carries TRBV18 and TRBJ2-3, with a weak D call TRBD2 (5 bases). This CDR3 is built from 15 residues. Trimming stripped 0 bases from V and 2 bases from J, with 9 bases between. Looked up from germline, CDR1 is KGHSH and CDR2 is LQKENI. The CDR3 nucleotides are TGTGCCAGCTCACCACCGAACGGGAACACAGATACGCAGTATTTT. Translation gives CASSPPNGNTDTQYF. Using reference TRBV18 and TRBJ2-3 for the parts outside the CDR3, the full variable domain is NAGVMQNPRHLVRRRGQEARLRCSPMKGHSHVYWYRQLPEEGLKFMVYLQKENIIDESGMPKERFSAEFPKEGPSILRIQQVVRGDSAAYFCASSPPNGNTDTQYFGPGTRLTVL.